This T cell receptor beta chain comes out of a study of T cell responses to AZD1222 COVID-19 vaccine. The assay was immunoSEQ multiplex PCR, and TCRdb's table has in-frame clones only and misses some. The repertoire consists of 180,000 or so clones, with less than 95% occurring once and the leading ten covering around 0.66%. The study's findings and limits: Scientists sampled the repertoires only once the peak T cell response had passed. Baseline serostatus was positive in only six AZD1222 recipients. Reportedly, nearly half of unique spike TCRs recognized epitopes outside B.1.351/B.1.1.7 mutations.

V gave up 0 bases and J gave up 2 bases, with 5 bases separating them. Germline values: CDR1 GTSNPN, CDR2 SVGIG (reference sequence). The CDR3 covers 13 residues. Concerning this clone: Its specificity is unknown.

The chain uses TRBV30 and TRBJ1-5, with no clear D. The material sequenced was peripheral blood, taken on day 0 of AZD1222 vaccination. The TCR was taken from an adult in good health. The CDR3 protein is CAWSVTGNQPQHF. The CDR3 nucleotides are TGTGCCTGGAGTGTAACAGGCAATCAGCCCCAGCATTTT.